This T cell receptor beta chain derives from a study of blood T cell repertoires in COVID-19. How the authors handled the data: Estimated nucleated cell counts came from reference gene primer amplification. Profiling relied on immunoSEQ multiplex PCR, and the TCRdb table lists in-frame clones only, not all of them. Clone size and V and J calls were adopted from that table, with D and trimming inferred from the DNA. The data hold more than 95,000 clones, with approximately 87% observed a single time. Remarks on this clone: At one of its ends the junction is not consistent with the germline gene, which may arise from a read error.

Sequences were obtained from peripheral blood. The receptor comes from a young man with acute or convalescent COVID-19.

In nucleotides, the CDR3 is TGTGCTAGCAGCCCAGTTGGACAGGGGCGGGCTGAAGCTTTCTTT. It yields the protein CASSPVGQGRAEAFF. The chain combines TRBV7-7 with TRBJ1-1; 9 positions match TRBD1. CDR1 is SSHAT, CDR2 FNYEAQ, per germline (reference sequence). CDR3 length: 15 amino acids.